This T cell receptor (beta chain) was sequenced during a study of cytotoxic CD8 clonotypes in ibrutinib-treated CLL. The V gene lost 3 bases and the J gene lost 6 bases, with 9 bases spanning the gap. Germline V gene lookup returns CDR1 DFQATT and CDR2 SNEGSKA (reference sequence). CDR3 size: 11 residues. Libraries were prepared by immunoSEQ multiplex PCR; TCRdb keeps only in-frame clonotypes and omits some of them. The table records around 310,000 clones, about 80% of them present only once. Comments on this clone: Antigen specificity is unknown.

Findings of the study overall: There were few public clonotypes, and on treatment they contracted or stayed stable. Sample timing was unmatched between remission and later-progressing patients; lymph nodes unstudied.

This TCR was recovered from a human donor with chronic lymphocytic leukemia. The sample consisted of PBMCs, taken before ibrutinib treatment. The V call is TRBV20-1, the J call TRBJ2-7, with D uncertain. CDR3 residues: CSARFISEQYF. DNA of the CDR3: TGCAGTGCTAGGTTCATTAGCGAGCAGTACTTC.